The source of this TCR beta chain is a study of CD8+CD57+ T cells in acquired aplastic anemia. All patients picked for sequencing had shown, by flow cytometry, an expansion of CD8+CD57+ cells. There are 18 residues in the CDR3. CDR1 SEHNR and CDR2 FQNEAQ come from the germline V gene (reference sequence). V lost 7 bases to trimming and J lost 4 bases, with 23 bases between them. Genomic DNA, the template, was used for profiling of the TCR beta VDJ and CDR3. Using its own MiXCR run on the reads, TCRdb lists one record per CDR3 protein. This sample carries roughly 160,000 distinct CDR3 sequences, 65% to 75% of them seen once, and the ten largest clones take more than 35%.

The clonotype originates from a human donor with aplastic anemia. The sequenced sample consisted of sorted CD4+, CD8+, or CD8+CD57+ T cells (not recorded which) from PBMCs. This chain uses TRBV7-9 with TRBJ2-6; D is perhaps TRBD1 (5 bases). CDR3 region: CASILPSIRASGANVLTF. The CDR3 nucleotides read TGTGCCAGCATCCTACCCTCCATCAGGGCATCAGGGGCCAACGTCCTGACTTTC. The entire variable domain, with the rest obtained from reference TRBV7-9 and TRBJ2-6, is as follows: DTGVSQNPRHKITKRGQNVTFRCDPISEHNRLYWYRQTLGQGPEFLTYFQNEAQLEKSRLLSDRFSAERPKGSFSTLEIQRTEQGDSAMYLCASILPSIRASGANVLTFGAGSRLTVL.